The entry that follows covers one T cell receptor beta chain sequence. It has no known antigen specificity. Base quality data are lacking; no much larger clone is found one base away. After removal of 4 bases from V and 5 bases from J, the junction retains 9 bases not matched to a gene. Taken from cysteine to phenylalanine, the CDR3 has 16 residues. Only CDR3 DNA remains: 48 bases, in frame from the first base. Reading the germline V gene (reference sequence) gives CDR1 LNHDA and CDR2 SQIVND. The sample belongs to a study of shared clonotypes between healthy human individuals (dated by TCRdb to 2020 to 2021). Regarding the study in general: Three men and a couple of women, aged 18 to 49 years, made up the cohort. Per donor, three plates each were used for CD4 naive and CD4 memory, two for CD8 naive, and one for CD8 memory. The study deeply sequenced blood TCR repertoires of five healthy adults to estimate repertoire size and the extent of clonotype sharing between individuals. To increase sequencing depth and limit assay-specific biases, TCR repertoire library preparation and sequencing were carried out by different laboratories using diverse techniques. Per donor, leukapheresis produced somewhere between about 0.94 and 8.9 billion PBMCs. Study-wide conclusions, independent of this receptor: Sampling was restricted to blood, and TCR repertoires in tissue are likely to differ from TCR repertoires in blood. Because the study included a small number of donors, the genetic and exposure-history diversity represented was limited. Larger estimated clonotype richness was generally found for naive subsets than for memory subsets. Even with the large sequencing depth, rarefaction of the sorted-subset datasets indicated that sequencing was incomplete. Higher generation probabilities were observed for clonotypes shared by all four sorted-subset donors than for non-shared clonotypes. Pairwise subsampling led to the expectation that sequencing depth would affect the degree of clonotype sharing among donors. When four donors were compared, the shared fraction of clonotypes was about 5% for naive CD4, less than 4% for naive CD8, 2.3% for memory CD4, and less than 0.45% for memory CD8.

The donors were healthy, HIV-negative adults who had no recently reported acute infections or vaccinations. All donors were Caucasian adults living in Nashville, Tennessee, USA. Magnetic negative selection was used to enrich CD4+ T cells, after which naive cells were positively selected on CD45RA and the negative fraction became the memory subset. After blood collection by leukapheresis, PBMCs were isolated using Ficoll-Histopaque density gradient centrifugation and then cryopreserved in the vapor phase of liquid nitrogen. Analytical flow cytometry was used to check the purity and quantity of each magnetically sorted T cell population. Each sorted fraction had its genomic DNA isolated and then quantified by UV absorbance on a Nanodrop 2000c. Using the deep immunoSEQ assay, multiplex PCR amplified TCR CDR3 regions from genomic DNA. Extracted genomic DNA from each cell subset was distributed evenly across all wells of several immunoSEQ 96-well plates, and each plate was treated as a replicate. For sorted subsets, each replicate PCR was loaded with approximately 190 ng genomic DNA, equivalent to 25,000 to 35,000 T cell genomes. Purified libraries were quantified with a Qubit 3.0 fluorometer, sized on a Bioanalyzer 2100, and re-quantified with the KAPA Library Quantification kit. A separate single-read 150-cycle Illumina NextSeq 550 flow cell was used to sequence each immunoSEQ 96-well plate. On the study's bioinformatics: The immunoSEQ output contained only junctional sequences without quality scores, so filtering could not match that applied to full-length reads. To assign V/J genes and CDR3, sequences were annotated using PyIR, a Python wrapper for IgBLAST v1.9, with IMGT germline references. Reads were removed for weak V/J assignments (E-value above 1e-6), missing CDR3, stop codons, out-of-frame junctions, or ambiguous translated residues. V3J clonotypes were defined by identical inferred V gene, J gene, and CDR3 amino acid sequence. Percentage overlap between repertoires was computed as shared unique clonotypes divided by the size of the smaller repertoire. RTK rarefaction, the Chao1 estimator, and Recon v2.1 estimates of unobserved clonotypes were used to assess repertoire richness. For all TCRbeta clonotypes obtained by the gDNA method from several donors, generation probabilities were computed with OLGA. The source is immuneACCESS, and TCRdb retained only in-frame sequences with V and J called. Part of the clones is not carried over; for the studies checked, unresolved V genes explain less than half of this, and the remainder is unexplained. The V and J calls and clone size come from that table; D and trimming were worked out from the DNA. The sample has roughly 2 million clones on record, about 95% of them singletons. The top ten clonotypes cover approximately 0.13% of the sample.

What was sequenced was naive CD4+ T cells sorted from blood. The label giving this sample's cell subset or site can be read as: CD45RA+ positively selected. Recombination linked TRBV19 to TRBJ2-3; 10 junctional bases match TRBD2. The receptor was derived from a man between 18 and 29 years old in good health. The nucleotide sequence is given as TGTGCCAGTAGTACCCCAACTAGCGGGATGAGAGATACGCAGTATTTT. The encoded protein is CASSTPTSGMRDTQYF.